Below, 9 T cell receptor beta chains from the same sample are listed, as sequenced in a study of cytomegalovirus exposure and HLA in healthy donors. Use of 60 Vbeta and 13 Jbeta primers characterized the PCR. The data were produced by immunoSEQ multiplex PCR, yet TCRdb's version contains in-frame clones alone and is incomplete. There are about 130,000 clones in the sample, with 2.5% to 3% held by the top ten. Specimen: PBMCs. These receptors all stem from a man aged 25 to 45 in good health and CMV-seronegative.

V and J are TRBV18 and TRBJ1-1, with 9 nucleotides matching TRBD1. V dropped 5 bases and J dropped 1; count of bases not matched to a gene: 2. This CDR3 region has 14 residues. Germline V gene lookup returns CDR1 KGHSH and CDR2 LQKENI. CDR3 loop: CASSGQGSNTEAFF. The CDR3 DNA reads TGTGCCAGCTCAGGACAGGGGTCGAACACTGAAGCTTTCTTT.

This chain uses TRBV6-5 with TRBJ1-2; 11 nucleotides align to TRBD1. V trimming: 0 bases; J trimming: 2 bases; junction bases outside the gene matches: 2. This CDR3 is built from 16 residues. Germline V gene sequence: CDR1 MNHEY, CDR2 SVGAGI. CDR3 nucleotide sequence: TGTGCCAGCAGTTACTCAGGACAGGGGGCCAACTATGGCTACACCTTC. As protein: CASSYSGQGANYGYTF.

This chain connects TRBV7-2 to TRBJ2-5, with TRBD1 matching 9 bases. Germline CDR1 and CDR2: SGHTA and FQGNSA. The CDR3 runs 14 residues. V shed 5 bases, J shed 5 bases, and the junction held 6 bases outside the gene matches. CDR3 sequence: CASSMGQGFETQYF. Here the CDR3 DNA reads TGTGCCAGCAGCATGGGACAGGGTTTCGAGACCCAGTACTTC.

V gene TRBV30 combines with J gene TRBJ2-5; possible D gene TRBD2, 7 bases. Germline CDR1 GTSNPN, CDR2 SVGIG (reference sequence). The CDR3 loop spans 15 amino acids. Trimming left V 2 bases short and J 2 bases short, with 15 bases between. The CDR3 loop reads CAWSLLGGAQETQYF. The DNA of the CDR3 is TGTGCCTGGAGTCTCCTAGGGGGGGCACAAGAGACCCAGTACTTC. Filled out from reference TRBV30 and TRBJ2-5, the complete variable domain reads SQTIHQWPATLVQPVGSPLSLECTVEGTSNPNLYWYRQAAGRGLQLLFYSVGIGQISSEVPQNLSASRPQDRQFILSSKKLLLSDSGFYLCAWSLLGGAQETQYFGPGTRLLVL.

The rearrangement joins TRBV27 to TRBJ2-1; D is possibly TRBD2 (6 bases). V gave up 4 bases and J gave up 5 bases, with 12 bases separating them. Germline CDR1 MNHEY, CDR2 SMNVEV (reference sequence). The CDR3 is 14 residues long. The CDR3 reads CASSYGGYHNEQFF. The CDR3 nucleotides read TGTGCCAGCAGTTACGGGGGATACCACAATGAGCAGTTCTTC.

The V call is TRBV19, the J call TRBJ2-2, with TRBD2 as a possible D gene (6 bases). The ends were cut back, 6 bases at V and 1 base at J, with 12 bases in the middle. The germline V gene encodes CDR1 LNHDA and CDR2 SQIVND (reference sequence). This CDR3 has 15 amino acids. The CDR3 sequence is CASSVFGGNTGELFF. The CDR3 DNA follows: TGTGCCAGTAGCGTGTTCGGGGGGAACACCGGGGAGCTGTTTTTT.

This chain connects TRBV27 to TRBJ2-1; 10 nucleotides match TRBD2. Per germline, CDR1 MNHEY and CDR2 SMNVEV (reference sequence). The CDR3 runs 16 residues. The junction had 5 bases not matched to a gene; V was cut back by 4 bases and J by 2 bases. The CDR3 region is CASSSLAGVAYNEQFF. In nucleotides, the CDR3 is TGTGCCAGCAGTTCTCTAGCGGGAGTGGCCTACAATGAGCAGTTCTTC.

The rearrangement links TRBV10-3 to TRBJ2-3; 14 positions agree with TRBD2. The CDR3 sequence is 16 residues long. CDR1 and CDR2 (germline): ENHRY, SYGVKD. V shed 10 bases, J shed 6 bases, and the junction held 12 bases outside the gene matches. The CDR3 loop is CATSPGTSGSGDTQYF. CDR3 sequence (DNA): TGTGCCACAAGTCCCGGGACTAGCGGGAGTGGTGATACGCAGTATTTT.

This chain links TRBV25-1 with TRBJ1-2; D unresolved. CDR1 MGHDK and CDR2 SYGVNS come from the germline V gene. CDR3 length: 13 amino acids. V gave up 4 bases and J gave up 4 bases, with 10 bases separating them. The CDR3 DNA reads as TGTGCCAGCAGTGGGTTCTCAGTCTATGGCTACACCTTC. Amino acids: CASSGFSVYGYTF.